These 4 T cell receptor beta chains were sequenced from one sample in a study of blood T cell repertoires in COVID-19 (dated by TCRdb to between 2020 and 2021). Libraries came from the immunoSEQ multiplex PCR assay. Imported from immuneACCESS, the table was reduced by TCRdb to in-frame sequences with V and J called. These copies leave out some clones; in studies compared against another copy, an unresolved V gene accounts for under half, and the cause of the remainder is not known. The sample records about 59,000 clones, over 75% of which are singletons. In total, the top ten clones hold 3.5% to 4% of the sample. The sequencing input was peripheral blood. The receptors stem from a woman aged 80 or older with acute or convalescent COVID-19.

The CDR3 coding sequence is TGTGCCTGGGAAGGGGATCGGATGGGAAACACCATATATTTT. Amino acids: CAWEGDRMGNTIYF. The chain combines TRBV30 with TRBJ1-3, with D perhaps matching TRBD1 (5 bases). This CDR3 comprises 14 residues. Trimming removed 5 bases from V and 4 bases from J, with 15 bases in between. Germline values: CDR1 GTSNPN, CDR2 SVGIG (reference sequence).

This chain joins TRBV5-1 and TRBJ2-3, with TRBD2 matching 8 bases. CDR3 length: 16 amino acids. CDR1 is SGHRS and CDR2 is YFSETQ in the germline V gene. V trimming: 0 bases; J trimming: 1 base; junction bases outside the gene matches: 4. This CDR3 is CASSLDGAGGTDTQYF. The CDR3 coding sequence is TGCGCCAGCAGCTTGGATGGAGCGGGAGGCACAGATACGCAGTATTTT. The whole variable domain, remainder taken from reference TRBV5-1 and TRBJ2-3, is KAGVTQTPRYLIKTRGQQVTLSCSPISGHRSVSWYQQTPGQGLQFLFEYFSETQRNKGNFPGRFSGRQFSNSRSEMNVSTLELGDSALYLCASSLDGAGGTDTQYFGPGTRLTVL.

V and J are TRBV7-3 and TRBJ2-3; TRBD1 might be the D (5 bases). Deletions cut 5 bases from V and 4 bases from J, with 10 bases between. CDR1 SGHTA and CDR2 FQGTGA come from the germline V gene. CDR3 length: 13 residues. The CDR3 DNA follows: TGTGCCAGCAGCGACAAAGGGGCAGATACGCAGTATTTT. It yields the protein CASSDKGADTQYF.

The rearrangement uses TRBV7-2 and TRBJ2-3; TRBD2 matches 8 bases. There are 14 residues in the CDR3. CDR1 SGHTA and CDR2 FQGNSA come from the germline V gene. V dropped 5 bases and J dropped 5; count of bases not matched to a gene: 6. CDR3 nucleotides: TGTGCCAGCAGCCTGAGCGGGGGAGGAGATACGCAGTATTTT. It is translated as CASSLSGGGDTQYF.